Listed below are T cell receptor beta chains from one sample, sequenced in a study of regulatory T cells in long-lasting Graves disease. TCRdb re-called the multiplex PCR reads through MiXCR, storing one row per CDR3 protein. The table lists 400,000 to 500,000 distinct CDR3 sequences, 14% of them singletons, with approximately 17% in the top ten. This sample also belongs to another study, concerning T cells in Graves' hyperthyroidism and ophthalmopathy.

Sequenced material: peripheral blood mononuclear cells (PBMCs), taken at new diagnosis, from a patient treated with antithyroid drugs. The receptors were sampled from a woman aged 45 to 65 with Graves disease. Both conserved end residues are part of each CDR3. The D gene is left open where the match is weak. Size is stated for part of the rows, as once, few or many counts, or as a class when the clone is expanded.

clone_size: many; cdr3_length: 13; j_call: TRBJ1-1; v_call: TRBV30; d_call: -; cdr3_aa: CAWSVHENTEAFF; cdr3_nt: TGTGCCTGGAGTGTACATGAGAACACTGAAGCTTTCTTT
clone_size: many; cdr3_length: 19; j_call: TRBJ2-3; v_call: TRBV12-3/TRBV12-4; d_call: -; cdr3_aa: CASKITTWELRASTDTQYF; cdr3_nt: TGTGCCAGCAAGATTACGACCTGGGAGCTCCGGGCTAGCACAGATACGCAGTATTTT
clone_size: many; cdr3_length: 12; j_call: TRBJ1-5; v_call: TRBV28; d_call: -; cdr3_aa: CASSYGGQPQHF; cdr3_nt: TGTGCCAGCAGTTACGGGGGCCAGCCCCAGCATTTT
clone_size: few; cdr3_length: 16; j_call: TRBJ2-2; v_call: TRBV6-1; d_call: TRBD2; cdr3_aa: CASNSLAGTPWGELFF; cdr3_nt: TGTGCCAGCAATTCCCTAGCGGGAACCCCCTGGGGGGAGCTGTTTTTT
clone_size: few; cdr3_length: 14; j_call: TRBJ2-5; v_call: TRBV19; d_call: TRBD2; cdr3_aa: CASTSGTSEKTQYF; cdr3_nt: TGTGCCAGTACCTCCGGGACTAGCGAGAAGACCCAGTACTTC
clone_size: -; cdr3_length: 17; j_call: TRBJ1-3; v_call: TRBV25-1; d_call: -; cdr3_aa: CVSSERGGQRAGNTIYF; cdr3_nt: TGTGTCAGCAGTGAGAGAGGGGGGCAGCGTGCTGGAAACACCATATATTTT
clone_size: many; cdr3_length: 15; j_call: TRBJ2-1; v_call: TRBV11-2; d_call: TRBD2; cdr3_aa: CASSLGRLARNEQFF; cdr3_nt: TGTGCCAGCAGCTTAGGTCGACTAGCTCGGAATGAGCAGTTCTTC
clone_size: many; cdr3_length: 13; j_call: TRBJ2-7; v_call: TRBV2; d_call: -; cdr3_aa: CASSEGVGFEQYF; cdr3_nt: TGTGCCAGCAGTGAAGGGGTTGGGTTCGAGCAGTACTTC
clone_size: many; cdr3_length: 15; j_call: TRBJ2-1; v_call: TRBV4-1; d_call: TRBD2; cdr3_aa: CASSQLRTSGREQFF; cdr3_nt: TGCGCCAGCAGCCAACTTAGGACTAGCGGGAGGGAGCAGTTCTTC
clone_size: many; cdr3_length: 14; j_call: TRBJ2-5; v_call: TRBV2; d_call: TRBD2; cdr3_aa: CASSLGTSQETQYF; cdr3_nt: TGTGCCAGCAGCTTAGGGACTAGCCAAGAGACCCAGTACTTC
clone_size: -; cdr3_length: 15; j_call: TRBJ2-7; v_call: TRBV4-2; d_call: TRBD1; cdr3_aa: CASSQAGTGSYEQYF; cdr3_nt: TGTGCCAGCAGCCAGGCCGGGACAGGGTCCTACGAGCAGTACTTC
clone_size: -; cdr3_length: 17; j_call: TRBJ2-1; v_call: TRBV20-1; d_call: TRBD2; cdr3_aa: CSARDQLAGGGLYEQFF; cdr3_nt: TGCAGTGCTAGAGATCAGCTAGCGGGAGGAGGGCTTTATGAGCAGTTCTTC
clone_size: few; cdr3_length: 14; j_call: TRBJ2-7; v_call: TRBV6-1; d_call: TRBD2; cdr3_aa: CASSEPVGGDEQYF; cdr3_nt: TGTGCCAGCAGTGAACCGGTGGGAGGGGACGAGCAGTACTTC
clone_size: -; cdr3_length: 14; j_call: TRBJ2-5; v_call: TRBV10-3; d_call: -; cdr3_aa: CAIRRKASGETQYF; cdr3_nt: TGTGCCATCAGAAGAAAGGCAAGCGGAGAGACCCAGTACTTC
clone_size: -; cdr3_length: 15; j_call: TRBJ2-2; v_call: TRBV10-1; d_call: TRBD2; cdr3_aa: CASASGRTNTGELFF; cdr3_nt: TGCGCCAGCGCTAGCGGGAGGACGAACACCGGGGAGCTGTTTTTT
clone_size: many; cdr3_length: 14; j_call: TRBJ2-5; v_call: TRBV6-1; d_call: TRBD2; cdr3_aa: CASRRTSGQETQYF; cdr3_nt: TGTGCCAGCAGACGAACTAGCGGACAAGAGACCCAGTACTTC
clone_size: few; cdr3_length: 16; j_call: TRBJ2-1; v_call: TRBV3-1; d_call: TRBD1; cdr3_aa: CASSPSRDRPYNEQFF; cdr3_nt: TGTGCCAGCAGCCCCTCCCGGGACAGGCCCTACAATGAGCAGTTCTTC
clone_size: many; cdr3_length: 14; j_call: TRBJ2-7; v_call: TRBV7-2; d_call: -; cdr3_aa: CASSLEGGRVEQYF; cdr3_nt: TGTGCCAGCAGCTTAGAGGGGGGAAGAGTTGAGCAGTACTTC
clone_size: few; cdr3_length: 14; j_call: TRBJ2-5; v_call: TRBV5-1; d_call: -; cdr3_aa: CASSFAPVQETQYF; cdr3_nt: TGCGCCAGCAGCTTTGCCCCTGTTCAAGAGACCCAGTACTTC
clone_size: -; cdr3_length: 11; j_call: TRBJ1-2; v_call: TRBV29-1; d_call: TRBD1; cdr3_aa: CSGTTGEGYTF; cdr3_nt: TGCAGCGGGACGACAGGGGAAGGCTACACCTTC
clone_size: many; cdr3_length: 14; j_call: TRBJ2-7; v_call: TRBV20-1; d_call: TRBD1; cdr3_aa: CSAGPGQGDYEQYF; cdr3_nt: TGCAGTGCTGGACCGGGACAGGGTGACTACGAGCAGTACTTC
clone_size: -; cdr3_length: 13; j_call: TRBJ2-7; v_call: TRBV10-3; d_call: -; cdr3_aa: CAISEGANFKQYF; cdr3_nt: TGTGCCATCAGTGAGGGGGCCAACTTCAAGCAGTACTTC
clone_size: few; cdr3_length: 16; j_call: TRBJ2-7; v_call: TRBV20-1; d_call: -; cdr3_aa: CSARDRHGPSSYEQYF; cdr3_nt: TGCAGTGCTAGAGATCGACACGGTCCGAGCTCCTACGAGCAGTACTTC
clone_size: many; cdr3_length: 15; j_call: TRBJ2-1; v_call: TRBV10-3; d_call: TRBD2; cdr3_aa: CAIRLAVSSYNEQFF; cdr3_nt: TGTGCCATCAGGCTAGCGGTAAGCTCCTACAATGAGCAGTTCTTC
clone_size: many; cdr3_length: 16; j_call: TRBJ2-2; v_call: TRBV6-4; d_call: TRBD1; cdr3_aa: CASSLQGFPNTGELFF; cdr3_nt: TGTGCCAGCAGTTTACAGGGGTTCCCAAACACCGGGGAGCTGTTTTTT
clone_size: many; cdr3_length: 16; j_call: TRBJ2-5; v_call: TRBV7-9; d_call: -; cdr3_aa: CASSLGYREAIETQYF; cdr3_nt: TGTGCCAGCAGCTTAGGTTACAGGGAGGCAATCGAGACCCAGTACTTC
clone_size: -; cdr3_length: 13; j_call: TRBJ1-2; v_call: TRBV27; d_call: TRBD1; cdr3_aa: CASRTGGAYGYTF; cdr3_nt: TGTGCCAGCAGAACAGGGGGCGCGTATGGCTACACCTTC
clone_size: few; cdr3_length: 16; j_call: TRBJ1-1; v_call: TRBV30; d_call: TRBD1; cdr3_aa: CAWSAGQGAMNTEAFF; cdr3_nt: TGTGCCTGGAGTGCCGGACAGGGGGCTATGAACACTGAAGCTTTCTTT
clone_size: many; cdr3_length: 17; j_call: TRBJ2-2; v_call: TRBV7-6; d_call: TRBD2; cdr3_aa: CASSSGLAGLNTGELFF; cdr3_nt: TGTGCCAGCAGCTCGGGACTAGCGGGACTTAACACCGGGGAGCTGTTTTTT
clone_size: few; cdr3_length: 16; j_call: TRBJ2-3; v_call: TRBV7-9; d_call: -; cdr3_aa: CASSSYQGIGGDTQYF; cdr3_nt: TGTGCCAGCAGCTCCTACCAGGGAATTGGAGGAGATACGCAGTATTTT
clone_size: -; cdr3_length: 15; j_call: TRBJ2-3; v_call: TRBV4-1; d_call: -; cdr3_aa: CASSQGQVSTDTQYF; cdr3_nt: TGCGCCAGCAGCCAAGGACAGGTTAGCACAGATACGCAGTATTTT
clone_size: many; cdr3_length: 13; j_call: TRBJ2-7; v_call: TRBV28; d_call: -; cdr3_aa: CASSLPGPFEQYF; cdr3_nt: TGTGCCAGCAGTTTACCGGGACCTTTTGAGCAGTACTTC
clone_size: once; cdr3_length: 14; j_call: TRBJ1-1; v_call: TRBV6-5; d_call: -; cdr3_aa: CAGSYSSGDTEAFF; cdr3_nt: TGTGCCGGCAGTTACTCGAGTGGGGATACTGAAGCTTTCTTT
clone_size: many; cdr3_length: 18; j_call: TRBJ2-1; v_call: TRBV5-1; d_call: TRBD1; cdr3_aa: CASSLRTGWVRSNDEQFF; cdr3_nt: TGCGCCAGCAGCTTAAGGACAGGGTGGGTACGGTCGAACGATGAGCAGTTCTTC
clone_size: few; cdr3_length: 15; j_call: TRBJ2-5; v_call: TRBV6-5; d_call: TRBD1; cdr3_aa: CASSYSGQGGKTQYF; cdr3_nt: TGTGCCAGCAGTTACTCCGGACAGGGCGGGAAGACCCAGTACTTC
clone_size: many; cdr3_length: 12; j_call: TRBJ1-2; v_call: TRBV28; d_call: -; cdr3_aa: CASSQPNYGYTF; cdr3_nt: TGTGCCAGCAGTCAACCTAACTATGGCTACACCTTC
clone_size: many; cdr3_length: 15; j_call: TRBJ1-5; v_call: TRBV12-3/TRBV12-4; d_call: -; cdr3_aa: CASSLNLDGGRPQHF; cdr3_nt: TGTGCCAGCAGCTTGAACCTGGATGGGGGGCGGCCCCAGCATTTT
clone_size: many; cdr3_length: 15; j_call: TRBJ2-1; v_call: TRBV20-1; d_call: TRBD2; cdr3_aa: CSARNHGTNYNEQFF; cdr3_nt: TGCAGTGCTAGAAACCATGGGACTAATTACAATGAGCAGTTCTTC
clone_size: -; cdr3_length: 15; j_call: TRBJ1-1; v_call: TRBV29-1; d_call: -; cdr3_aa: CSVAGGAGMNTEAFF; cdr3_nt: TGCAGCGTTGCGGGGGGGGCAGGCATGAACACTGAAGCTTTCTTT
clone_size: many; cdr3_length: 17; j_call: TRBJ2-7; v_call: TRBV28; d_call: TRBD1; cdr3_aa: CASSAIGGQLSSYEQYF; cdr3_nt: TGTGCCAGCAGTGCAATAGGGGGACAGCTCAGCTCCTACGAGCAGTACTTC